These 4 T cell receptor beta chains were all obtained from the same sample, sequenced in a study of cytotoxic CD8 clonotypes in ibrutinib-treated CLL. Sequenced by immunoSEQ multiplex PCR; TCRdb stores in-frame clones only, minus some. The sample has some 300,000 clones; around four fifths are singletons. The starting material was PBMCs, obtained before ibrutinib treatment. Receptors originate from a human donor with chronic lymphocytic leukemia.

The V and J genes are TRBV4-2 and TRBJ1-2; 7 bases fit TRBD1. Germline V gene lookup returns CDR1 LGHNA and CDR2 YNFKEQ. The ends lost 1 base at V and 2 bases at J; junction bases unmatched: 4. The CDR3 sequence is 15 residues long. CDR3 protein: CASSQVQGVNYGYTF. The DNA of the CDR3 is TGTGCCAGCAGCCAAGTTCAGGGGGTAAACTATGGCTACACCTTC.

The chain couples TRBV23-1 to TRBJ2-7; D may be TRBD2 (6 bases). TRBV23-1 is marked as an open reading frame, function uncertain. The CDR3 totals 13 residues. Trimming shortened V by 0 bases and J by 6 bases, and 9 bases separated the two germline ends. In DNA, the CDR3 is TGCGCCAGCAGTCAATCGCGGGGCTCCGAGCAGTACTTC. It codes for CASSQSRGSEQYF.

The chain carries TRBV7-6 and TRBJ2-7; TRBD2 aligns across 7 bases. From germline, CDR1 is SGHVS and CDR2 FNYEAQ. The CDR3 spans 16 residues. V was pared by 4 bases and J by 6 bases, with 15 bases of the junction left unmatched. CDR3 sequence reads: CASSSEFGRVSAEQYF. The CDR3 coding sequence is TGTGCCAGCAGCTCGGAGTTTGGGAGGGTATCTGCCGAGCAGTACTTC.

The chain employs TRBV5-5 and TRBJ2-3; the D gene could be TRBD1 or TRBD2 (5 bases each). The V end lost 1 base, the J end lost 1 base, and 10 bases lay between the germline ends. This CDR3 is 15 amino acids long. Germline lookup yields CDR1 SGHKS and CDR2 YYEKEE (reference sequence). The CDR3 protein is CASSLWGSGTDTQYF. CDR3 coding DNA: TGTGCCAGCAGCTTGTGGGGGAGTGGCACAGATACGCAGTATTTT. Looking up the rest from reference TRBV5-5 and TRBJ2-3 gives the full variable domain: DAGVTQSPTHLIKTRGQQVTLRCSPISGHKSVSWYQQVLGQGPQFIFQYYEKEERGRGNFPDRFSARQFPNYSSELNVNALLLGDSALYLCASSLWGSGTDTQYFGPGTRLTVL.